The next 22 T cell receptor beta chains were all read from a single sample in a study of OX40 agonist ivuxolimab in advanced cancers. Profiled with immunoSEQ multiplex PCR; TCRdb holds only in-frame clones, not every one. The table lists some 68,000 clones, roughly nine tenths of them singletons, with roughly 0.99% in the top ten. The sample consisted of CD4+ or CD8+ T cells sorted from blood, taken in a trial of the OX40 agonist ivuxolimab. These receptors came from an adult with an advanced solid tumor such as melanoma, head and neck, liver or kidney cancer.

CDR3 loop: CASTLGTGVSPLHF. The CDR3 DNA follows: TGTGCCAGCACCCTCGGGACAGGCGTTTCACCCCTCCACTTT. V usage is TRBV2 and J usage is TRBJ1-6; 8 bases line up with TRBD1. The CDR3 spans 14 residues. Trimming at V came to 7 bases and at J to 9 bases, leaving 8 bases not matched to a gene. Looked up from germline, CDR1 is SNHLY and CDR2 is FYNNEI. Supplemented by reference TRBV2 and TRBJ1-6, the full variable domain reads EPEVTQTPSHQVTQMGQEVILRCVPISNHLYFYWYRQILGQKVEFLVSFYNNEISEKSEIFDDQFSVERPDGSNFTLKIRSTKLEDSAMYFCASTLGTGVSPLHFGNGTRLTVT.

This clone was detected only a few times. This chain uses TRBV20-1 with TRBJ1-1, with unresolved D. The CDR3 runs 11 residues. V was cut by 0 bases and J by 7 bases, with 6 bases left in between. Germline V CDR1 and CDR2: DFQATT, SNEGSKA (reference sequence). Here the CDR3 reads CSARDYREAFF. DNA of the CDR3: TGCAGTGCTAGAGATTACCGTGAAGCTTTCTTT.

This chain uses TRBV19 with TRBJ1-5, with TRBD1 matching 8 bases. V lost 10 bases and J lost 5; bases outside the gene matches: 10. The CDR3 is made up of 14 amino acids. Germline loops: CDR1 LNHDA, CDR2 SQIVND (reference sequence). The CDR3 bases are TGTGCCACGAGGACAGGGACCGGGCATCAGCCCCAGCATTTT. Protein: CATRTGTGHQPQHF.

V and J are TRBV19 and TRBJ1-1; the D is unclear. There are 13 residues in the CDR3. In germline, CDR1 is LNHDA, CDR2 SQIVND (reference sequence). V dropped 2 bases and J dropped 2 bases, with 6 bases sitting between them. The CDR3 here is CASSIRLNTEAFF. As DNA, the CDR3 is TGTGCCAGTAGTATACGGTTAAACACTGAAGCTTTCTTT.

The J gene is TRBJ2-3, the V gene TRBV5-1; 7 positions agree with TRBD2. V was clipped by 5 bases and J by 5 bases; unmatched bases: 8. The germline gives CDR1 SGHRS, CDR2 YFSETQ. The CDR3 contains 14 residues. CDR3 nucleotide sequence: TGCGCCAGCAGTTCGGGAGGTGGTGGAGATACGCAGTATTTT. It is translated as CASSSGGGGDTQYF.

V and J are TRBV2 and TRBJ2-6, with unresolved D. CDR1 and CDR2 (germline): SNHLY, FYNNEI. CDR3 size: 15 residues. The germline V and J ends were trimmed by 4 bases and 1 base, with 8 bases remaining between them. The CDR3 DNA reads TGTGCCAGCAGTGGCCAGTTTTCTGGGGCCAACGTCCTGACTTTC. Translated: CASSGQFSGANVLTF.

The rearrangement uses TRBV27 and TRBJ2-1; weak D call: TRBD1 (5 bases). In germline, CDR1 is MNHEY, CDR2 SMNVEV (reference sequence). V shed 3 bases and J shed 0 bases, with 9 bases lying between them. The CDR3 has 15 amino acids. CDR3 sequence reads: CASSFRTSSYNEQFF. In nucleotides, the CDR3 is TGTGCCAGCAGTTTCAGGACAAGCTCCTACAATGAGCAGTTCTTC.

This sequence joins TRBV10-3 and TRBJ1-5; D is possibly TRBD1 (5 bases). The CDR3 runs 11 residues. The ends were cut back, 8 bases at V and 8 bases at J, with 10 bases in the middle. The germline CDR1 and CDR2 sequences are ENHRY and SYGVKD. In nucleotides, the CDR3 is TGTGCCATCGGGGGTAGTGAGCCCCAGCATTTT. Translated: CAIGGSEPQHF.

This clone has only a few counts. The rearrangement uses TRBV29-1 and TRBJ1-5; 7 bases align to TRBD1. V trimming: 4 bases; J trimming: 5 bases; junction bases outside the gene matches: 2. The CDR3 extends over 12 amino acids. Germline V gene data show CDR1 as SQVTM and CDR2 as ANQGSEA. The CDR3 nucleotides read TGCAGCGTTGGGACAGGAGATCAGCCCCAGCATTTT. Protein sequence: CSVGTGDQPQHF. The complete variable domain, with remaining parts taken from reference TRBV29-1 and TRBJ1-5, reads SAVISQKPSRDICQRGTSLTIQCQVDSQVTMMFWYRQQPGQSLTLIATANQGSEATYESGFVIDKFPISRPNLTFSTLTVSNMSPEDSSIYLCSVGTGDQPQHFGDGTRLSIL.

The CDR3 nucleotides are TGTGCCAGCAGTTATAATCTTGCGAACACTGAAGCTTTCTTT. This gives the protein CASSYNLANTEAFF. The chain carries TRBV6-5 and TRBJ1-1; D remains ambiguous. This CDR3 comprises 14 residues. Looked up from germline, CDR1 is MNHEY and CDR2 is SVGAGI. Between the trimmed V and J ends, which lost 3 bases and 1 base, there was a span of 9 bases.

The rearrangement joins TRBV29-1 to TRBJ2-3; TRBD1 matches 8 bases. In germline, CDR1 is SQVTM, CDR2 ANQGSEA. CDR3 length: 13 residues. V lost 6 bases, J lost 4 bases, and 6 bases stayed unmatched. CDR3 sequence (DNA): TGCAGCGTGGCCGGGACAGGCCCAGATACGCAGTATTTT. Its translation: CSVAGTGPDTQYF.

The V and J genes are TRBV5-1 and TRBJ2-7; 7 bases agree with TRBD1. This CDR3 comprises 15 residues. V trimming: 0 bases; J trimming: 3 bases; junction bases outside the gene matches: 6. Germline CDR1 and CDR2: SGHRS and YFSETQ. CDR3 sequence (DNA): TGCGCCAGCAGCTTGGCCCTGGACAGGAACTACGAGCAGTACTTC. It specifies CASSLALDRNYEQYF.

The J gene is TRBJ1-3, the V gene TRBV18; D is unclear. This CDR3 spans 14 amino acids. CDR1 is KGHSH and CDR2 is LQKENI in the germline V gene. The germline V and J ends were trimmed by 4 bases and 4 bases, with 11 bases remaining between them. The CDR3 here is CASSRPGGGNTIYF. In DNA, the CDR3 is TGTGCCAGCTCACGCCCGGGAGGAGGAAACACCATATATTTT.

V gene TRBV6-5 combines with J gene TRBJ1-2; TRBD1 might be the D (6 bases). V was cut by 10 bases and J by 0 bases, with 9 bases left in between. Germline lookup yields CDR1 MNHEY and CDR2 SVGAGI. The CDR3 loop spans 12 amino acids. CDR3 amino acids: CATWTANYGYTF. The CDR3 coding sequence is TGTGCCACCTGGACAGCTAACTATGGCTACACCTTC.

This clone was observed a handful of times. The J gene is TRBJ1-4, the V gene TRBV6-1; the D is unclear. Trimming removed 7 bases from V and 0 bases from J, with 6 bases in between. Germline V lookup: CDR1 MNHNS, CDR2 SASEGT. CDR3 length equals 13 residues. Written as DNA, the CDR3 is TGTGCCAGCATCCCCTCAACTAATGAAAAACTGTTTTTT. Translating gives CASIPSTNEKLFF.

This chain connects TRBV6-5 to TRBJ1-2; D is possibly TRBD1 (6 bases). V gave up 4 bases and J gave up 1 base, with 10 bases separating them. Per germline, CDR1 MNHEY and CDR2 SVGAGI. The CDR3 contains 14 residues. The CDR3, as DNA: TGTGCCAGCAGTTGGGAGGGGGGTAACTATGGCTACACCTTC. Its protein is CASSWEGGNYGYTF.

The genes are TRBV7-2 and TRBJ2-3; 10 nucleotides agree with TRBD2. Germline CDR1 and CDR2: SGHTA and FQGNSA. The V segment lost 5 bases and the J segment 1 base; nucleotides outside the gene matches: 3. CDR3 length equals 15 residues. The CDR3 region has the DNA TGTGCCAGCAGCGAGCGGGAGGGCCGCACAGATACGCAGTATTTT. It encodes CASSEREGRTDTQYF.

This chain uses TRBV30 with TRBJ2-7, with D perhaps assigned TRBD1 or TRBD2 (5 bases each). This CDR3 is 12 amino acids long. The V end lost 2 bases, the J end lost 7 bases, and 12 bases lay between the germline ends. Germline CDR1 and CDR2: GTSNPN and SVGIG (reference sequence). CDR3 nucleotide sequence: TGTGCCTGGAGTCGAGGGGTAGGGGAGCAGTACTTC. Translation gives CAWSRGVGEQYF.

The chain combines TRBV6-5 with TRBJ2-3; D may be TRBD1 (6 bases). Between the trimmed V and J ends, which lost 3 bases and 0 bases, there was a span of 10 bases. The V gene's germline CDR1 is MNHEY and CDR2 SVGAGI. This CDR3 region has 15 residues. The CDR3 loop is CASSYRGGSTDTQYF. DNA of the CDR3: TGTGCCAGCAGTTATAGAGGGGGTAGCACAGATACGCAGTATTTT.

The chain is built from TRBV19 and TRBJ1-2; the D is unclear. V was pared by 2 bases and J by 12 bases, with 22 bases between. CDR1 LNHDA and CDR2 SQIVND come from the germline V gene (reference sequence). This CDR3 has 15 residues. The CDR3: CASSISTLARDGDTF. The CDR3 nucleotides read TGTGCCAGTAGTATATCAACTCTCGCTCGAGACGGCGACACCTTC.

This sequence joins TRBV19 and TRBJ2-3, with 7 positions matching TRBD2. CDR3 size: 15 residues. V lost 2 bases and J lost 6; bases outside the gene matches: 8. CDR1 is LNHDA and CDR2 is SQIVND in the germline V gene (reference sequence). Written as DNA, the CDR3 is TGTGCCAGTAGTATACGGGGGAGGGCCGTGGATACGCAGTATTTT. Its protein is CASSIRGRAVDTQYF.

The chain carries TRBV11-3 and TRBJ1-2; TRBD1 matches at 7 bases. The germline V gene encodes CDR1 SGHNT and CDR2 YENEEA. The CDR3 consists of 13 residues. V lost 5 bases to trimming and J lost 4 bases; unmatched junction nucleotides: 4. CDR3 sequence: CASSHDRVYGYTF. CDR3 nucleotides: TGTGCCAGCAGCCATGACAGGGTCTATGGCTACACCTTC. The full variable domain, its missing parts supplied by reference TRBV11-3 and TRBJ1-2, is EAGVVQSPRYKIIEKKQPVAFWCNPISGHNTLYWYLQNLGQGPELLIRYENEEAVDDSQLPKDRFSAERLKGVDSTLKIQPAELGDSAVYLCASSHDRVYGYTFGSGTRLTVV.